This T cell receptor beta chain was identified in a study of cytomegalovirus exposure and HLA in healthy donors. Germline lookup yields CDR1 KGHSH and CDR2 LQKENI. The CDR3 sequence is 14 residues long. V was clipped by 4 bases and J by 7 bases; unmatched bases: 9. Primers: 60 Vbeta forward and 13 Jbeta reverse. The method was immunoSEQ multiplex PCR; TCRdb's version includes in-frame clones alone and lacks a portion of them. The sample shows some 130,000 clones, about 81% of them seen only once. The chain links TRBV18 to TRBJ1-2, with TRBD1 matching 7 bases. Sequenced sample: PBMCs. This TCR was recovered from a woman aged 40 to 55 in good health and CMV-seropositive. Here the CDR3 DNA reads TGTGCCAGCTCACGGGGACAGAATCATCGTGGCTACACCTTC. Protein sequence: CASSRGQNHRGYTF.